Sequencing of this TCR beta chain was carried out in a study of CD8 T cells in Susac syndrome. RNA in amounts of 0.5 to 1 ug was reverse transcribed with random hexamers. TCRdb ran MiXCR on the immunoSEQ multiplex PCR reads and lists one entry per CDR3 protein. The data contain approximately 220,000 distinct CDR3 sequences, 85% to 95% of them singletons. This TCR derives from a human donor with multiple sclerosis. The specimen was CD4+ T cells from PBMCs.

This chain's CDR3 is CASSLGQGEYEQYV. The CDR3 bases are TGTGCCAGCAGCTTAGGGCAGGGAGAGTACGAGCAGTACGTC. This rearrangement joins TRBV7-9 to TRBJ2-7, with D perhaps given as TRBD1 or TRBD2 (5 bases each). With 1 base removed from V and 4 bases from J, the gap between germline ends came to 11 bases. CDR3 size: 14 residues. Germline CDR1 reads SEHNR; CDR2 reads FQNEAQ (reference sequence).